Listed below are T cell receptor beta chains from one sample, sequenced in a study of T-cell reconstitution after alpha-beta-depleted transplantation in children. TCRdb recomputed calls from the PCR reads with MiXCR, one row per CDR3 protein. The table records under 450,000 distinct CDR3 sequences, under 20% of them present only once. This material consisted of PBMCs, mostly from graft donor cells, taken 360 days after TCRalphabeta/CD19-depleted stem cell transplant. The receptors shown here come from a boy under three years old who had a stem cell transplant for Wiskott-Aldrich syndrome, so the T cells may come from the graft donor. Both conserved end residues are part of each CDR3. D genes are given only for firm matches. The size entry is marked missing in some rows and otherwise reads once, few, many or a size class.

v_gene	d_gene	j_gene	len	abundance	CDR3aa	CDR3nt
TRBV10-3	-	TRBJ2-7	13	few	CAISKGPTYEQYF	TGTGCCATCAGTAAGGGGCCCACCTACGAGCAGTACTTC
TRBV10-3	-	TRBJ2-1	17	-	CAISEIKAAPLGNEQFF	TGTGCCATCAGTGAGATAAAAGCAGCCCCACTTGGAAATGAGCAGTTCTTC
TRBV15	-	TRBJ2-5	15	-	CATSRDPGGGETQYF	TGTGCCACCAGCAGAGATCCAGGGGGAGGAGAGACCCAGTACTTC
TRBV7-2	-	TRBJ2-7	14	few	CASTSYGLGYEQYF	TGTGCCAGCACCTCATATGGGCTGGGGTACGAGCAGTACTTC
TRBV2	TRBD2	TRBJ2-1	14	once	CASNRGVAGFPAFF	TGTGCCAGCAACCGGGGGGTAGCGGGATTTCCAGCGTTCTTC
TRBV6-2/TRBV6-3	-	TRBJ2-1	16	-	CASTNSGGPSYNEQFF	TGTGCCAGCACCAACTCCGGCGGTCCCTCCTACAATGAGCAGTTCTTC
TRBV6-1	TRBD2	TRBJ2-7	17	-	CASSEARTSGRPHEQYF	TGTGCCAGCAGTGAAGCCCGGACTAGCGGGAGGCCCCACGAGCAGTACTTC
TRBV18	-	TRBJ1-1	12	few	CASSKSNTEAFF	TGTGCCAGCTCTAAGTCGAACACTGAAGCTTTCTTT
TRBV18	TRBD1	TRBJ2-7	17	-	CASSPRRQGATPYEQYF	TGTGCCAGCTCACCACGGCGACAGGGGGCGACTCCCTACGAGCAGTACTTC
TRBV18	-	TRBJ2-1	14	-	CASSPDTSYNEQFF	TGTGCCAGCTCACCTGACACATCCTACAATGAGCAGTTCTTC
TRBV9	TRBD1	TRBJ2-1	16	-	CASSGRTGGARNEQFF	TGTGCCAGCAGCGGAAGAACAGGGGGCGCGAGGAATGAGCAGTTCTTC
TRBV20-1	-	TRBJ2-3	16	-	CSARDTTGTSTDTQYF	TGCAGTGCTAGAGATACGACAGGCACTAGCACAGATACGCAGTATTTT
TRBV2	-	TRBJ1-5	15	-	CASSYRDTGGQPQHF	TGTGCCAGCAGCTACAGGGATACTGGGGGTCAGCCCCAGCATTTT
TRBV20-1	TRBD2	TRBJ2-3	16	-	CCAIPWTSGASDTQYF	TGCTGTGCTATCCCCTGGACTAGCGGGGCCTCAGATACGCAGTATTTT
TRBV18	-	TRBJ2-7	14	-	CASSPPMVTYEQYF	TGTGCCAGCTCACCACCGATGGTAACCTACGAGCAGTACTTC
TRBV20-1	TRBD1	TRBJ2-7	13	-	CSVGQAALHEQYF	TGCAGTGTGGGACAGGCCGCCCTCCACGAGCAGTACTTC
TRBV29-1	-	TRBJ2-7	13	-	CSVETGKTYEQYF	TGCAGCGTTGAAACAGGGAAAACCTACGAGCAGTACTTC
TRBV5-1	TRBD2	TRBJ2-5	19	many	CASSQGLLLRLAGVETQYF	TGCGCCAGCAGCCAAGGACTCCTTTTACGACTAGCGGGAGTCGAGACCCAGTACTTC
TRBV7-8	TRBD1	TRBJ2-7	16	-	CASSLGAWTGTYEQYF	TGTGCCAGCAGCTTAGGGGCCTGGACAGGGACCTACGAGCAGTACTTC
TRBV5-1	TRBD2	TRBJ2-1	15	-	CASALGRGGWNEQFF	TGCGCCAGCGCCCTGGGGCGGGGGGGCTGGAATGAGCAGTTCTTC
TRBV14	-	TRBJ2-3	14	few	CASSPAGAPDTQYF	TGTGCCAGCAGCCCGGCCGGAGCCCCAGATACGCAGTATTTT
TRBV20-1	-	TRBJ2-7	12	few	CSAAGTTYEQYF	TGCAGTGCCGCCGGGACAACCTACGAGCAGTACTTC